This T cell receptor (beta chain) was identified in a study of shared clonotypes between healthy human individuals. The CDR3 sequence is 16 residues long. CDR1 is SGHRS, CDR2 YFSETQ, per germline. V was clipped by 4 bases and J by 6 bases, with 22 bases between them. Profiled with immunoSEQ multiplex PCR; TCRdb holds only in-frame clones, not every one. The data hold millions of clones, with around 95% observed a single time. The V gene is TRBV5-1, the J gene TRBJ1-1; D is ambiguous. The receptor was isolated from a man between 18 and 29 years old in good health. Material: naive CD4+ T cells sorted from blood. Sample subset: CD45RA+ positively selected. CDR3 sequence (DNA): TGCGCCAGCAGCAACTTGGTAGGCGTCCAAGGCGCTGAAGCTTTCTTT. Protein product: CASSNLVGVQGAEAFF.